Listed here are 5 T cell receptor beta chains from one sample, sequenced in a study of T cell changes during pregnancy in multiple sclerosis. The method was immunoSEQ multiplex PCR; TCRdb's version includes in-frame clones alone and lacks a portion of them. This table holds roughly 93,000 clones, about 91% found once. Sample: peripheral blood, taken after pregnancy. These receptors were collected from a female donor in good health, enrolled as a control in a pregnancy study.

This sequence joins TRBV7-2 and TRBJ1-2; D possibly corresponds to TRBD1 (6 bases). CDR3 length equals 14 residues. Germline V lookup: CDR1 SGHTA, CDR2 FQGNSA. Trimming took off 4 bases at V and 2 bases at J, with 11 bases between the two ends. The CDR3 DNA sequence: TGTGCCAGCAGCTCAAGTGGACAGAACTATGGCTACACCTTC. Translated, it gives CASSSSGQNYGYTF.

V and J are TRBV19 and TRBJ1-2; D perhaps matches TRBD1 (6 bases). The CDR3 is 15 amino acids. Between the trimmed V and J ends, which lost 6 bases and 8 bases, there was a span of 22 bases. Looked up from germline, CDR1 is LNHDA and CDR2 is SQIVND (reference sequence). The CDR3 here is CASRLQGEMVGGYTF. DNA of the CDR3: TGTGCCAGTAGGCTACAGGGTGAGATGGTAGGCGGCTACACCTTC.

The chain carries TRBV6-5 and TRBJ1-6; a possible D gene is TRBD1 (5 bases). Germline CDR1 and CDR2: MNHEY and SVGAGI. V shed 6 bases and J shed 7 bases, with 13 bases lying between them. The CDR3 has 14 residues. The CDR3 loop reads CASSRQSSNSPLHF. The CDR3 coding sequence is TGTGCCAGCAGCCGACAGAGTTCAAATTCACCCCTCCACTTT.

The chain has TRBV11-2 and TRBJ2-1; 13 nucleotides match TRBD2. The germline gives CDR1 SGHAT, CDR2 FQNNGV. This CDR3 region has 15 residues. Germline trimming cut 5 bases from V and 5 bases from J; bases unmatched to any gene: 3. As DNA, the CDR3 is TGTGCCAGCAGCGGACTAGCGGGGGTACACAATGAGCAGTTCTTC. Amino acids: CASSGLAGVHNEQFF.

Only one count was recorded for this clone. The chain uses TRBV7-9 and TRBJ2-3; D gene unclear. V lost 3 bases, J lost 4 bases, and 17 bases lay in between. From germline, CDR1 is SEHNR and CDR2 FQNEAQ (reference sequence). CDR3 length: 16 residues. CDR3 sequence: CASSFFHLIVADTQYF. In DNA form, the CDR3 reads TGTGCCAGCAGCTTTTTTCATTTAATCGTAGCAGATACGCAGTATTTT.